This T cell receptor (beta chain) came from a study of beta chain features in type 1 diabetes. Expressed TCRB transcripts were sequenced after all isolated RNA was converted to cDNA. The table came from immunoSEQ multiplex PCR; TCRdb's copy has only in-frame clones and leaves some out. The top ten clones hold about 0.59% of a sample with around 190,000 clones, about 13% of them seen once. The ends were cut back, 2 bases at V and 8 bases at J, with 19 bases in the middle. This CDR3 spans 15 amino acids. CDR1 SQVTM and CDR2 ANQGSEA come from the germline V gene. The rearrangement links TRBV29-1 to TRBJ2-1, with D unclear. Sequenced material: central memory CD4+ T cells from blood. The TCR comes from a woman aged 18 to 35 in good health. The CDR3 is CSVEKRAMRWDEQFF. CDR3 bases: TGCAGCGTTGAAAAGAGAGCGATGAGGTGGGATGAGCAGTTCTTC.